The 14 T cell receptor beta chains below come from one sample, sequenced in a study of CD8 T cells in ankylosing spondylitis. Study-wide results and caveats: A motif in TCR beta, a set of 8 or 9 highly homologous variants, appeared characteristic of ankylosing spondylitis blood.

From the 5' RACE reads, TCRdb called clonotypes with MiXCR, one entry per CDR3 protein. This sample has under 950,000 distinct CDR3 sequences, with roughly 20% found just once. Their cognate antigens are unknown. Sequenced sample: blood, either unsorted or a sorted T cell fraction (not recorded which). The receptor source for this set is a male donor with ankylosing spondylitis.

This chain's CDR3 is CASSLDRGVTGELFF. CDR3 DNA sequence: TGCGCCAGCAGCTTGGACAGAGGAGTTACCGGGGAGCTGTTTTTT. The V gene is TRBV5-1, the J gene TRBJ2-2, with D uncertain. Germline-derived CDR1 and CDR2 are SGHRS and YFSETQ. Trimming took off 0 bases at V and 5 bases at J, with 11 bases between the two ends. The CDR3 runs 15 residues.

In its sample, this clonotype was seen a few times. The chain couples TRBV4-1 to TRBJ2-1, with 12 bases aligning to TRBD2. Germline trimming cut 3 bases from V and 3 bases from J; bases unmatched to any gene: 3. Germline values: CDR1 MGHRA, CDR2 YSYEKL. The CDR3 loop spans 16 amino acids. The CDR3 protein is CASSHPLAGGYNEQFF. The CDR3 nucleotides read TGCGCCAGCAGCCACCCACTAGCGGGGGGCTACAATGAGCAGTTCTTC.

This clonotype was detected only a few times. The V gene is TRBV29-1, the J gene TRBJ2-7; 8 bases align to TRBD1. The CDR3 has 14 residues. Trimming removed 5 bases from V and 2 bases from J; junction bases left unmatched: 8. The germline V gene encodes CDR1 SQVTM and CDR2 ANQGSEA. The CDR3 reads CSVSRDRKPYEQYF. CDR3 nucleotide sequence: TGCAGCGTTTCCCGGGACAGGAAACCCTACGAGCAGTACTTC.

The chain is built from TRBV4-3 and TRBJ2-7; D might be TRBD2 (6 bases). Trimming shortened V by 4 bases and J by 2 bases, and 15 bases separated the two germline ends. The CDR3 extends over 15 amino acids. Germline CDR1 is LGHNA and CDR2 is YSLEER. The DNA for the CDR3 is TGCGCCAGCAGCCTGCTAGAGGGAGGAACCTACGAGCAGTACTTC. It translates to CASSLLEGGTYEQYF.

This clonotype was seen a few times. This chain connects TRBV4-1 to TRBJ2-1, with a possible D match to TRBD2 (6 bases). The CDR3 spans 16 residues. Germline-derived CDR1 and CDR2 are MGHRA and YSYEKL. The V end was cut by 4 bases, the J end by 6 bases, with 19 bases between. CDR3 residues: CASSPHLGGWGNEQFF. CDR3 bases: TGCGCCAGCAGCCCTCATCTCGGGGGTTGGGGCAATGAGCAGTTCTTC.

J is TRBJ1-1 and V is TRBV20-1; D gene uncertain. Germline values: CDR1 DFQATT, CDR2 SNEGSKA (reference sequence). Deletions cut 3 bases from V and 1 base from J, with 6 bases between. This CDR3 region has 12 residues. CDR3 sequence: CSASRGNTEAFF. The CDR3 DNA sequence: TGCAGTGCTAGTCGGGGGAACACTGAAGCTTTCTTT.

There are a few counts of this clonotype. The rearrangement links TRBV20-1 to TRBJ1-1, with D unresolved. The germline V gene has CDR1 DFQATT and CDR2 SNEGSKA (reference sequence). The CDR3 loop spans 14 amino acids. The V and J ends lost 4 bases and 1 base respectively, with 13 bases between them. The CDR3 loop is CSATTLPANTEAFF. The CDR3 DNA reads TGCAGTGCTACGACCTTACCGGCGAACACTGAAGCTTTCTTT.

V gene TRBV6-1 combines with J gene TRBJ2-1; TRBD2 matches at 10 bases. Germline CDR1 is MNHNS and CDR2 is SASEGT. V shed 3 bases, J shed 12 bases, and the junction held 11 bases outside the gene matches. The CDR3 totals 15 residues. The CDR3 region is CASSEGTSAGRWQFF. For the CDR3, the DNA is TGTGCCAGCAGTGAGGGGACTAGCGCGGGGCGTTGGCAGTTCTTC.

The gene calls are TRBV6-5 and TRBJ1-2; D unresolved. Trimming took off 2 bases at V and 4 bases at J, with 8 bases between the two ends. From germline, CDR1 is MNHEY and CDR2 SVGAGI. This CDR3 contains 13 residues. As DNA, the CDR3 is TGTGCCAGCAGTTACCAAGAGGGCTATGGCTACACCTTC. Its protein product is CASSYQEGYGYTF.

This clonotype occurred a few times. The chain uses TRBV13 and TRBJ1-1; unclear D gene. Germline CDR1 reads PRHDT; CDR2 reads FYEKMQ (reference sequence). The CDR3 contains 13 residues. The ends were cut back, 4 bases at V and 4 bases at J, with 10 bases in the middle. CDR3 sequence (DNA): TGTGCCAGCAGCTACGGTTCGGGCACTGAAGCTTTCTTT. It codes for CASSYGSGTEAFF.

This clonotype was seen a handful of times. In DNA, the CDR3 is TGTGCCAGCAGCCGAGGAGAGCGACACGGGGAGCTGTTTTTT. This codes for CASSRGERHGELFF. The gene calls are TRBV12-3 or TRBV12-4 and TRBJ2-2; unclear D gene. The ends were cut back, 6 bases at V and 7 bases at J, with 15 bases in the middle. CDR3 size: 14 residues.

The chain links TRBV6-2 or TRBV6-3 to TRBJ2-7; perhaps TRBD2 as D (6 bases). The germline gives CDR1 MNHEY, CDR2 SVGEGT. V lost 8 bases to trimming and J lost 5 bases, with 16 bases between them. The CDR3 contains 13 residues. In DNA, the CDR3 is TGTGCCAGCTCCATTGGCGGGGCCAACGAGCAGTACTTC. Amino acid sequence: CASSIGGANEQYF.

The gene calls are TRBV29-1 and TRBJ1-3; 8 nucleotides match TRBD1. The CDR3 covers 13 residues. V was clipped by 7 bases and J by 2 bases; unmatched bases: 4. CDR1 is SQVTM, CDR2 ANQGSEA, per germline. The CDR3 DNA is TGCAGCGCGAAGACAGGGGCTGGAAACACCATATATTTT. As protein: CSAKTGAGNTIYF.

This chain connects TRBV10-3 to TRBJ2-3, with 11 bases matching TRBD2. The CDR3 has 15 amino acids. V shed 5 bases and J 3 bases; nucleotides not matched to a gene: 4. Germline V gene lookup returns CDR1 ENHRY and CDR2 SYGVKD. The CDR3 reads CAISQLAGVTDTQYF. DNA of the CDR3: TGTGCCATCAGTCAACTAGCGGGAGTTACAGATACGCAGTATTTT.